This entry lists 5 T cell receptor beta chains sequenced from one sample in a study of early T cells in non-severe SARS-CoV-2 infection. TCRdb reanalysed the 5' RACE reads using MiXCR and keeps one entry per CDR3 protein. The data contain 70,000 to 95,000 distinct CDR3 sequences, 13% to 15% of them singletons. The sequenced sample was whole blood. The receptors were gathered from an adult who was a healthcare worker with PCR-confirmed SARS-CoV-2 infection or an uninfected control (not recorded which).

There are many counts of this clonotype. The rearrangement uses TRBV7-9 and TRBJ2-7; the D gene could be TRBD1 or TRBD2 (5 bases each). The CDR3 has 14 residues. Germline V gives CDR1 SEHNR, CDR2 FQNEAQ (reference sequence). Between the trimmed V and J ends, which lost 0 bases and 2 bases, there was a span of 8 bases. The CDR3 DNA sequence: TGTGCCAGCAGCTTAGCCGGGACGACCTACGAGCAGTACTTC. Amino acid sequence: CASSLAGTTYEQYF.

The J gene is TRBJ1-1, the V gene TRBV7-6; 9 positions match TRBD1. The CDR3 consists of 14 residues. V trimming: 2 bases; J trimming: 4 bases; junction bases outside the gene matches: 2. Germline V gene sequence: CDR1 SGHVS, CDR2 FNYEAQ. The CDR3 DNA reads as TGTGCCAGCAGCTTAAAGACAGGGGGCACTGAAGCTTTCTTT. Translated, it gives CASSLKTGGTEAFF.

In this sample, this clonotype turned up a few times. This rearrangement joins TRBV20-1 to TRBJ1-5; D perhaps matches TRBD1 (5 bases). This CDR3 has 16 amino acids. Germline lookup yields CDR1 DFQATT and CDR2 SNEGSKA (reference sequence). The CDR3 DNA sequence: TGCAGCCCTCCGGGGCAGGAGGGATGGGCAGGTCAGCCCCAGCATTTT. Amino acid sequence: CSPPGQEGWAGQPQHF.

The V call is TRBV25-1, the J call TRBJ2-1, with D possibly matching TRBD2 (5 bases). The CDR3 runs to 13 residues. Germline loops: CDR1 MGHDK, CDR2 SYGVNS. The V gene lost 6 bases and the J gene lost 7 bases, with 13 bases spanning the gap. The CDR3 protein is CASRPPSSNEQFF. The CDR3 coding sequence is TGTGCCAGCAGGCCCCCTAGCTCGAATGAGCAGTTCTTC.

The chain has TRBV29-1 and TRBJ2-7; D possibly matches TRBD1 or TRBD2 (6 bases each). V gave up 7 bases and J gave up 6 bases, with 19 bases separating them. The CDR3 runs 13 residues. Per the germline V gene, CDR1 is SQVTM and CDR2 is ANQGSEA. Written as DNA, the CDR3 is TGCAGCGCCATTGGGGGGAGAGGGGGCGAGCAGTACTTC. Amino acid sequence: CSAIGGRGGEQYF.